These 13 T cell receptor beta chains came from one sample sequenced in a study of blood T cells in healthy people across ages. A second roughly 6 to 12 cycle PCR used barcoded and J-beta primers. TCRdb independently ran MiXCR on the 5' RACE reads; one entry per CDR3 protein. The sample records over a million distinct CDR3 sequences, 40% to 50% being singletons. Sequencing was done on a sample of blood. These receptors were collected from a young woman in good health.

This chain uses TRBV7-2 with TRBJ2-3, with D unclear. V lost 5 bases and J 6 bases, leaving 21 bases between the germline ends. The length of the CDR3 is 16 residues. Germline V CDR1 and CDR2: SGHTA, FQGNSA. Written as DNA, the CDR3 is TGTGCCAGCAGCAGTGGGCAGCGATCCAGGCAGGATACGCAGTATTTT. Its protein is CASSSGQRSRQDTQYF. The variable domain in full, completed from reference TRBV7-2 and TRBJ2-3, reads GAGVSQSPSNKVTEKGKDVELRCDPISGHTALYWYRQSLGQGLEFLIYFQGNSAPDKSGLPSDRFSAERTGGSVSTLTIQRTQQEDSAVYLCASSSGQRSRQDTQYFGPGTRLTVL.

This clonotype has a count of ten or more. The rearrangement links TRBV12-3 or TRBV12-4 to TRBJ2-7, with 10 bases lining up with TRBD2. The CDR3 spans 14 residues. V dropped 2 bases and J dropped 4; count of bases not matched to a gene: 2. DNA for the CDR3: TGTGCCAGCAGTTTAAGCGGGGGGGGGTACGAGCAGTACTTC. Amino acids: CASSLSGGGYEQYF.

The chain carries TRBV7-4 and TRBJ1-4, with 8 nucleotides matching TRBD1. V lost 4 bases to trimming and J lost 4 bases; unmatched junction nucleotides: 2. This CDR3 comprises 14 residues. CDR1 is SGHVT and CDR2 is SQSDAQ in the germline V gene. The CDR3 loop reads CASSSDRVNEKLFF. CDR3 DNA: TGTGCCAGCAGCTCGGACAGGGTTAATGAAAAACTGTTTTTT.

The chain is built from TRBV18 and TRBJ1-2; the match to TRBD1 covers 9 bases. The CDR3 consists of 13 residues. V dropped 5 bases and J dropped 6; count of bases not matched to a gene: 4. Germline values: CDR1 KGHSH, CDR2 LQKENI. In DNA, the CDR3 is TGTGCCAGCTCAGCACAGGGGGCGGATGGCTACACCTTC. It is translated as CASSAQGADGYTF.

J is TRBJ1-2 and V is TRBV7-2; D ambiguous. Trimming stripped 4 bases from V and 4 bases from J, with 19 bases between. Per the germline V gene, CDR1 is SGHTA and CDR2 is FQGNSA. The CDR3 totals 16 residues. As DNA, the CDR3 is TGTGCCAGCAGCTCCGATGGCCCTTACACCGTCTATGGCTACACCTTC. Its protein is CASSSDGPYTVYGYTF.

V usage is TRBV7-2 and J usage is TRBJ2-7, with D hard to call. Trimming removed 1 base from V and 3 bases from J, with 7 bases in between. The CDR3 covers 13 residues. The germline V gene has CDR1 SGHTA and CDR2 FQGNSA. The CDR3 DNA reads TGTGCCAGCAGCTTAGATACAGACTACGAGCAGTACTTC. Amino acids: CASSLDTDYEQYF.

V and J are TRBV5-1 and TRBJ2-4; D ambiguous. The last part of the DNA fits TRBJ2-5 better; the J call may be wrong. CDR1 and CDR2 from the germline V gene are SGHRS and YFSETQ. CDR3 length: 13 amino acids. CDR3 protein: CASSNTMEETQYF. The DNA for the CDR3 is TGCGCCAGCAGCAACACTATGGAAGAGACCCAGTACTTC.

This chain connects TRBV7-6 to TRBJ1-1, with 9 bases fitting TRBD1. Germline V CDR1 and CDR2: SGHVS, FNYEAQ. The CDR3 totals 17 residues. V was pared by 4 bases and J by 5 bases, with 14 bases of the junction left unmatched. CDR3 protein: CASSSPRDREGDTEAFF. CDR3 coding DNA: TGTGCCAGCAGCTCCCCCCGGGACAGGGAAGGGGATACTGAAGCTTTCTTT.

J is TRBJ1-1 and V is TRBV29-1; D is unresolved. CDR1 and CDR2 from the germline V gene are SQVTM and ANQGSEA. Trimming shortened V by 0 bases and J by 1 base, and 12 bases separated the two germline ends. This CDR3 has 15 residues. The DNA for the CDR3 is TGCAGCGTTGAAGAGTTTGGGAGAGGGAACACTGAAGCTTTCTTT. Encoded protein: CSVEEFGRGNTEAFF.

This clonotype was seen once. The gene calls are TRBV6-6 and TRBJ2-5, with D perhaps given as TRBD1 or TRBD2 (5 bases each). This CDR3 contains 15 residues. CDR1 is MNHNY and CDR2 is SVGAGI in the germline V gene (reference sequence). Trimming removed 6 bases at V and 11 bases at J, with 25 bases between. Here the CDR3 reads CASRATGAGDNEQYF. CDR3 DNA: TGTGCCAGCAGAGCTACCGGGGCAGGAGACAATGAGCAGTACTTC.

This clonotype was counted only a few times. The chain links TRBV15 to TRBJ2-5; 10 positions agree with TRBD2. In germline, CDR1 is LNHNV, CDR2 YYDKDF (reference sequence). This CDR3 spans 15 amino acids. V lost 5 bases and J lost 5; bases outside the gene matches: 8. For the CDR3, the DNA is TGTGCCACCAGCCAAGGAGCGGGGGGGCCCGAGACCCAGTACTTC. Translated: CATSQGAGGPETQYF.

Notes on this clonotype: The junction departs from germline at one end; a sequencing error may be responsible. The chain combines TRBV29-1 with TRBJ2-1; D may correspond to TRBD1 or TRBD2 (5 bases each). This CDR3 has 14 residues. Looked up from germline, CDR1 is SQVTM and CDR2 is ANQGSEA. DNA of the CDR3: TGCGGCGTTCTCTGGGACGAACCCTACAATGAGCAGTTCTTC. Its translation is CGVLWDEPYNEQFF.

V and J are TRBV12-3 or TRBV12-4 and TRBJ2-5; unclear D gene. This CDR3 has 13 amino acids. The V and J ends lost 5 bases and 5 bases respectively, with 12 bases between them. The CDR3 DNA sequence: TGTGCCAGCAGTCCCCCGGACCGGGAGACCCAGTACTTC. Its translation: CASSPPDRETQYF.